This T cell receptor (beta chain) was found in a study of T cell responses to AZD1222 COVID-19 vaccine. Sequencing was performed with immunoSEQ multiplex PCR; in TCRdb, only in-frame clones are kept and a portion is missing. The repertoire holds about 78,000 clones, roughly nine tenths seen once, with around 3.4% in the top ten. The CDR3 is 16 amino acids. V lost 0 bases to trimming and J lost 8 bases; unmatched junction nucleotides: 8. Germline CDR1 reads KGHDR; CDR2 reads SFDVKD. The source is an adult who received the AZD1222 COVID-19 vaccine. The sample in question was peripheral blood, obtained 28 days after the second AZD1222 dose. The genes are TRBV24-1 and TRBJ2-3, with 9 bases lining up with TRBD1. CDR3 region: CATSDLGTGIRGTQYF. CDR3 sequence (DNA): TGTGCCACCAGTGATTTGGGGACAGGGATACGGGGTACGCAGTATTTT.